This T cell receptor beta chain is drawn from a study of vaccination effects on CD4 cells after COVID-19. CDR3 length equals 16 residues. Trimming removed 2 bases from V and 3 bases from J; junction bases left unmatched: 6. Germline loops: CDR1 MNHEY, CDR2 SVGAGI. About this clone itself: The antigen is unknown.

Following an approximately eleven-day culture, CD4+ T cells were purified. Each person got two doses of an mRNA SARS-CoV-2 vaccine, BNT162b2 or mRNA-1273. TCRdb's copy holds only in-frame clones and misses some; the assay was immunoSEQ multiplex PCR. The sample lists fewer than 60,000 clones, about 81% occurring once. The sequence was obtained from a human donor who received a COVID-19 vaccine. The chain employs TRBV6-5 and TRBJ2-1; 8 bases match TRBD2. The starting material was CD4+ T cells from PBMCs cultured without peptide, obtained after COVID-19 vaccination. CDR3 loop: CASSYPAGLDYNEQFF. The DNA of the CDR3 is TGTGCCAGCAGTTACCCGGCGGGACTAGACTACAATGAGCAGTTCTTC.